Sequencing of this T cell receptor (beta chain) was carried out in a study of blood T cell repertoires in COVID-19. Some clones are missing from TCRdb's copy, which holds only in-frame ones; the method was immunoSEQ multiplex PCR. The sample records some 460,000 clones, roughly nine tenths being singletons. The CDR3 runs to 16 residues. Looked up from germline, CDR1 is MNHEY and CDR2 is SVGAGI. V trimming: 4 bases; J trimming: 6 bases; junction bases outside the gene matches: 14. The TCR originated in a woman aged 18-29 years who had recovered from COVID-19. The specimen was PBMCs or T cells enriched from blood (not recorded which). This chain uses TRBV6-5 with TRBJ2-7; 8 bases are shared with TRBD1. The CDR3 DNA sequence: TGTGCCAGCAGTTCTCAGCAAGGACAGGGAAATGCCGAGCAGTACTTC. Amino acid sequence: CASSSQQGQGNAEQYF.